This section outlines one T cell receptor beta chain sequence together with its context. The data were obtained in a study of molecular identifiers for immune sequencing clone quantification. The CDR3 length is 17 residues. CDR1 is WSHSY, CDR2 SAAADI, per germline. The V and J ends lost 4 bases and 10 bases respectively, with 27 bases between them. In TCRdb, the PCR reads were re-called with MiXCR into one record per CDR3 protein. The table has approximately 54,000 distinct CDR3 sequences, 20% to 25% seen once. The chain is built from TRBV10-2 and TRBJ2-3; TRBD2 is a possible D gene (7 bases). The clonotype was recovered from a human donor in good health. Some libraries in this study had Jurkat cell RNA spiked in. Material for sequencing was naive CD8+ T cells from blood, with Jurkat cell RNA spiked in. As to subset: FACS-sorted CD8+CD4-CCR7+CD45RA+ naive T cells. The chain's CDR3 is CASSAPNNGGPPAPQYF. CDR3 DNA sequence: TGCGCCAGCAGTGCCCCAAATAACGGGGGGCCCCCCGCTCCGCAGTATTTT.